This TCR beta chain derives from a study of blood T cell repertoires in COVID-19. The CDR3 covers 14 residues. The ends were cut back, 0 bases at V and 10 bases at J, with 11 bases in the middle. Per germline, CDR1 SGDLS and CDR2 YYNGEE. Clones were sequenced by immunoSEQ multiplex PCR, and TCRdb holds only the in-frame ones, with some missing. The sample lists 65,000 to 90,000 clones; 75% to 80% were seen once. Patients from Seattle were sampled longitudinally, starting during active infection. This chain connects TRBV9 to TRBJ1-6; D perhaps matches TRBD1 (6 bases). The specimen sequenced was peripheral blood. The clonotype was recovered from a man between 65 and 85 years old with COVID-19, enrolled during active disease. CDR3 region: CASSVEQGGSPLHF. The CDR3 nucleotides read TGTGCCAGCAGCGTAGAACAGGGCGGATCACCCCTCCACTTT.